A selection of T cell receptor beta chains follows, all from one sample in a study of T-cell memory formation after mild COVID-19. Using its own MiXCR run on the 5' RACE reads, TCRdb lists one record per CDR3 protein. The repertoire holds approximately 290,000 distinct CDR3 sequences, with roughly 19% as singletons. The sequencing sample was made of PBMCs or a T cell subset sorted from them (not recorded which). Receptors were obtained from a man younger than 35 who had mild COVID-19 (a few samples of this study predate the infection). Cell type and time point are not known. Both conserved end residues are part of each CDR3. Fields, in order: clone size, J gene, V gene, D gene, CDR3 protein, CDR3 DNA. D genes are given only for firm matches. The listing skips clone size in some rows; elsewhere it reads once, few, many or a size class.

many,TRBJ2-2,TRBV4-2,-,CASSQRGTGELFF,TGTGCCAGCAGCCAACGGGGCACCGGGGAGCTGTTTTTT
few,TRBJ1-1,TRBV20-1,-,CSARTVNTEAFF,TGCAGTGCCCGGACAGTGAACACTGAAGCTTTCTTT
-,TRBJ1-5,TRBV6-2/TRBV6-3,-,CASSDPFSVLSNQPQHF,TGTGCCAGCAGTGACCCCTTCAGCGTCCTTAGCAATCAGCCCCAGCATTTT
-,TRBJ1-2,TRBV6-2/TRBV6-3,TRBD1,CASSPTFMTGTTNYGYTF,TGTGCCAGCAGTCCAACCTTTATGACAGGGACAACTAACTATGGCTACACCTTC
-,TRBJ1-2,TRBV12-3/TRBV12-4,TRBD1,CASSRGRGYGYTF,TGTGCCAGCAGCAGGGGGCGGGGCTATGGCTACACCTTC
-,TRBJ1-6,TRBV3-2,-,CASSQRQALGSPLHF,TGTGCCAGCAGCCAACGACAGGCACTGGGGTCACCCCTCCACTTT
few,TRBJ2-1,TRBV19,TRBD2,CASRRGLAGGTQEQFF,TGTGCCAGTCGGAGGGGGCTAGCGGGGGGCACCCAGGAGCAGTTCTTC
few,TRBJ2-5,TRBV7-2,TRBD2,CASGFPLGIAGGKTQYF,TGTGCCAGCGGCTTTCCCTTAGGAATAGCGGGGGGAAAGACCCAGTACTTC
few,TRBJ2-5,TRBV7-3,-,CASSSRGFETQYF,TGTGCCAGCAGCTCTCGGGGCTTTGAGACCCAGTACTTC
few,TRBJ2-5,TRBV4-3,-,CASSRGFRTVQETQYF,TGCGCCAGCAGCCGAGGTTTCCGGACAGTACAAGAGACCCAGTACTTC
-,TRBJ2-5,TRBV20-1,-,CSASRDTYQETQYF,TGCAGTGCTAGCCGGGACACCTACCAAGAGACCCAGTACTTC
-,TRBJ2-6,TRBV7-9,-,CASSFPGDSGANVLTF,TGTGCCAGCAGCTTCCCCGGCGACTCTGGGGCCAACGTCCTGACTTTC
many,TRBJ1-5,TRBV20-1,-,CSASSGLDQPQHF,TGCAGTGCTAGTTCGGGGTTGGATCAGCCCCAGCATTTT
-,TRBJ1-1,TRBV11-2,-,CASGIQEALGAFF,TGTGCCAGCGGCATTCAGGAGGCTTTAGGGGCTTTCTTT
few,TRBJ1-5,TRBV7-2,TRBD1,CASSPRTGDNQPQHF,TGTGCCAGCAGCCCGCGGACAGGGGACAATCAGCCCCAGCATTTT
few,TRBJ2-1,TRBV5-1,-,CASSLPSVSYEQFF,TGCGCCAGCAGCTTGCCGTCCGTAAGCTATGAGCAGTTCTTC
-,TRBJ2-7,TRBV4-2,-,CASSQDSIGQSYEQYF,TGTGCCAGCAGCCAAGATAGCATCGGACAGAGCTACGAGCAGTACTTC
few,TRBJ1-6,TRBV12-3/TRBV12-4,-,CASMFSLGSPLHF,TGTGCCAGCATGTTTAGTTTGGGTTCACCCCTCCACTTT
-,TRBJ2-5,TRBV5-5,TRBD2,CASSSGTSGGEYQETQYF,TGTGCCAGCAGCTCTGGGACTAGCGGGGGGGAGTACCAAGAGACCCAGTACTTC
-,TRBJ1-1,TRBV6-2/TRBV6-3,-,CASSPGTDITEAFF,TGTGCCAGCAGCCCCGGGACCGACATCACTGAAGCTTTCTTT
-,TRBJ2-7,TRBV11-2,TRBD1,CASTTTPGQAYEQYF,TGTGCCAGCACCACAACACCGGGACAGGCCTACGAGCAGTACTTC
few,TRBJ2-2,TRBV5-1,TRBD1,CASSQDRGGTGELFF,TGCGCCAGCAGCCAGGACAGGGGAGGCACCGGGGAGCTGTTTTTT
many,TRBJ2-1,TRBV18,TRBD2,CASSPPQRGGGEQFF,TGTGCCAGCTCACCACCCCAGCGGGGGGGCGGTGAGCAGTTCTTC
-,TRBJ1-5,TRBV20-1,TRBD1,CSAKPGQGLFSNQPQHF,TGCAGTGCTAAGCCGGGACAGGGCCTTTTTAGCAATCAGCCCCAGCATTTT
-,TRBJ1-5,TRBV4-1,-,CASSQWHNQPQHF,TGCGCCAGCAGCCAATGGCACAATCAGCCCCAGCATTTT
-,TRBJ2-2,TRBV24-1,-,CATSDDRDGTSPGELFF,TGTGCCACCAGTGACGACCGGGACGGCACGAGTCCCGGGGAGCTGTTTTTT
few,TRBJ2-2,TRBV7-2,-,CASSFAGAYGELFF,TGTGCCAGCAGCTTCGCGGGGGCCTACGGGGAGCTGTTTTTT
-,TRBJ2-1,TRBV7-2,TRBD2,CASSLRRLAGNNEQFF,TGTGCCAGCAGCTTACGGCGTCTAGCGGGGAACAATGAGCAGTTCTTC
-,TRBJ1-1,TRBV12-3/TRBV12-4,-,CASSLNGRNTEAFF,TGTGCCAGCAGTTTAAACGGAAGAAACACTGAAGCTTTCTTT
few,TRBJ1-2,TRBV10-3,TRBD1,CAIGTGTGYGYTF,TGTGCCATCGGCACGGGGACAGGGTATGGCTACACCTTC
-,TRBJ2-3,TRBV12-3/TRBV12-4,TRBD1,CASRMDRAPDTQYF,TGTGCCAGCAGGATGGACAGGGCCCCGGATACGCAGTATTTT
few,TRBJ2-2,TRBV7-9,-,CASSRDRVKTGELFF,TGTGCCAGCAGCCGGGACCGGGTGAAAACCGGGGAGCTGTTTTTT
-,TRBJ2-4,TRBV7-9,-,CASSLGDLYHIQYF,TGTGCCAGCAGCTTAGGGGACCTTTATCACATTCAGTACTTC
-,TRBJ2-1,TRBV4-3,-,CASSQMGLKGEQFF,TGCGCCAGCAGCCAAATGGGACTTAAGGGTGAGCAGTTCTTC
-,TRBJ1-2,TRBV7-2,TRBD1,CASSYRDRGGYGYTF,TGTGCCAGCAGCTACCGGGACAGGGGCGGCTATGGCTACACCTTC
few,TRBJ2-1,TRBV12-3/TRBV12-4,-,CASSPLGYNEQFF,TGTGCCAGCAGTCCCTTGGGGTACAATGAGCAGTTCTTC
-,TRBJ1-3,TRBV28,-,CASSLPGAGNTIYF,TGTGCCAGCAGTTTACCCGGGGCTGGAAACACCATATATTTT
once,TRBJ1-1,TRBV12-3/TRBV12-4,-,CASRVEDGVKEAFF,TGTGCCAGCAGGGTGGAGGACGGAGTAAAAGAAGCTTTCTTT
-,TRBJ2-2,TRBV9,-,CASSALDTGELFF,TGTGCCAGCAGCGCCCTGGACACTGGGGAGCTGTTTTTT
-,TRBJ2-7,TRBV6-5,-,CASSPLASYEQYF,TGTGCCAGCAGTCCCCTAGCGAGCTACGAGCAGTACTTC
few,TRBJ2-6,TRBV5-4,TRBD1,CASTGTGASGANVLTF,TGTGCCAGCACCGGGACAGGCGCCTCTGGGGCCAACGTCCTGACTTTC
few,TRBJ2-1,TRBV18,-,CASSQTLQNNEQFF,TGTGCCAGCTCACAAACCTTACAGAACAATGAGCAGTTCTTC
-,TRBJ2-3,TRBV29-1,-,CSVAVRLRDTQYF,TGCAGCGTGGCGGTACGTCTGCGTGATACGCAGTATTTT
-,TRBJ1-4,TRBV29-1,-,CSVERGGEKLFF,TGCAGCGTTGAGAGGGGAGGTGAAAAACTGTTTTTT
many,TRBJ2-1,TRBV12-3/TRBV12-4,-,CASSPPLTRGEQFF,TGTGCCAGCAGTCCCCCGCTCACTAGAGGTGAGCAGTTCTTC
few,TRBJ2-1,TRBV24-1,TRBD2,CATATAGERNEQFF,TGTGCCACCGCCACAGCGGGGGAAAGGAATGAGCAGTTCTTC
-,TRBJ2-3,TRBV28,-,CASSFSQSTDTQYF,TGTGCCAGCAGTTTCTCCCAGAGCACAGATACGCAGTATTTT
few,TRBJ2-1,TRBV6-2/TRBV6-3,TRBD1,CASSDGQGHFF,TGTGCCAGCAGTGATGGACAGGGACATTTCTTC
-,TRBJ2-1,TRBV4-3,-,CASSLGRHNEQFF,TGCGCCAGCAGCCTGGGCAGGCACAATGAGCAGTTCTTC
-,TRBJ1-6,TRBV20-1,TRBD1,CSARDWSGQPNF,TGCAGTGCTAGAGATTGGTCGGGACAGCCAAACTTT
-,TRBJ2-2,TRBV24-1,-,CATSPTENTGELFF,TGTGCCACCAGTCCTACTGAGAACACCGGGGAGCTGTTTTTT